Sequencing of this T cell receptor beta chain was carried out in a study of cytomegalovirus exposure and HLA in healthy donors. Study-level results: 87-base-pair reads could not separate some V segments, including TRBV6-2 and TRBV6-3. It was confirmed in vitro that three of the CMV-associated chains were specific for CMV antigens. The authors listed some 160 TCR beta chains as cytomegalovirus-associated. Analysis was performed later, and it showed HLA-associated TCR beta chains to be more clonally expanded than equally common others.

As for this clone: Its matching antigen is unknown.

The CDR3 has 13 amino acids. Germline V CDR1 and CDR2: GTSNPN, SVGIG (reference sequence). V dropped 2 bases and J dropped 7 bases, with 12 bases sitting between them. Researchers ran the PCR with 60 Vbeta and 13 Jbeta primers. Sequenced by immunoSEQ multiplex PCR; TCRdb stores in-frame clones only, minus some. The sample has 200,000 or so clones; roughly 85% are singletons. The chain combines TRBV30 with TRBJ2-1, with D maybe TRBD1 (6 bases). The sequenced sample was PBMCs. The clonotype was recovered from a man aged 18 to 35 in good health and CMV-seronegative. CDR3 sequence reads: CAWSISQGNEQFF. The CDR3 DNA reads TGTGCCTGGAGTATATCACAGGGAAATGAGCAGTTCTTC.